The 9 T cell receptor beta chains presented below share a single source sample, sequenced in a study of shared clonotypes between healthy human individuals. This table comes from immunoSEQ multiplex PCR, and its TCRdb copy is limited to in-frame clones, with some not included. This sample has a few hundred thousand clones; 50% to 80% occur once, and the top ten carry 8.5% to 14%. Sequenced sample: memory CD4+ T cells sorted from blood. Sample subset: CD45RA-negative fraction. Source of these receptors: a man between 25 and 39 years old in good health.

The chain joins TRBV5-1 to TRBJ2-3; possibly TRBD2 for D (5 bases). The CDR3 has 16 amino acids. V gave up 1 base and J gave up 1 base, with 13 bases separating them. Looked up from germline, CDR1 is SGHRS and CDR2 is YFSETQ. The CDR3 sequence: CASSLRGQGGTDTQYF. In DNA form, the CDR3 reads TGCGCCAGCAGCTTGCGGGGTCAAGGTGGCACAGATACGCAGTATTTT.

This chain uses TRBV19 with TRBJ2-1, with TRBD1 as a possible D gene (6 bases). Germline V gene sequence: CDR1 LNHDA, CDR2 SQIVND (reference sequence). CDR3 length: 16 amino acids. Trimming shortened V by 1 base and J by 2 bases, and 12 bases separated the two germline ends. The CDR3 loop is CASSIGQGITYNEQFF. The CDR3 region has the DNA TGTGCCAGTAGTATAGGCCAGGGGATTACCTACAATGAGCAGTTCTTC.

The count of this clone is one. The chain combines TRBV27 with TRBJ2-1; D is possibly TRBD1 or TRBD2 (5 bases each). CDR1 and CDR2 (germline): MNHEY, SMNVEV (reference sequence). V shed 3 bases and J shed 0 bases, with 9 bases lying between them. The CDR3 contains 15 residues. The CDR3 nucleotides read TGTGCCAGCAGTTTCACCGGGACCTCCTACAATGAGCAGTTCTTC. This gives the protein CASSFTGTSYNEQFF.

In this sample, this clone turned up a few times. V and J are TRBV9 and TRBJ2-1, with TRBD2 matching over 12 bases. The CDR3 length is 18 residues. Germline CDR1 reads SGDLS; CDR2 reads YYNGEE. J gave up 8 bases and V 0 bases, and 12 bases lay outside the gene matches. CDR3 coding DNA: TGTGCCAGCAGCGTAGGACCCCTAGCGGGAGGGCCTGGGGATGAGCAGTTCTTC. As protein: CASSVGPLAGGPGDEQFF.

This clone appeared once. The CDR3 bases are TGTGCCAGCAGTGAACTAGCGGGCTCCTACAATGAGCAGTTCTTC. Translated: CASSELAGSYNEQFF. This chain uses TRBV6-1 with TRBJ2-1, with TRBD2 matching 8 bases. The length of the CDR3 is 15 residues. The V gene end was trimmed by 2 bases and the J gene end by 0 bases; junction bases not matched to a gene: 0. In germline, CDR1 is MNHNS, CDR2 SASEGT.

This chain uses TRBV7-9 with TRBJ2-3; no clear D. The CDR3 is 12 residues long. CDR1 is SEHNR and CDR2 is FQNEAQ in the germline V gene (reference sequence). Trimming shortened V by 6 bases and J by 7 bases, and 11 bases separated the two germline ends. CDR3 residues: CASSPDTNTQYF. CDR3 DNA: TGTGCCAGCAGTCCCGACACGAATACGCAGTATTTT. The variable domain in full, with the rest retrieved from reference TRBV7-9 and TRBJ2-3, is DTGVSQNPRHKITKRGQNVTFRCDPISEHNRLYWYRQTLGQGPEFLTYFQNEAQLEKSRLLSDRFSAERPKGSFSTLEIQRTEQGDSAMYLCASSPDTNTQYFGPGTRLTVL.

This clone was recorded at least ten times. The V call is TRBV18, the J call TRBJ1-5; D gene unclear. CDR3 length: 13 residues. Trimming left V 1 base short and J 7 bases short, with 8 bases between. Germline V gene data show CDR1 as KGHSH and CDR2 as LQKENI. CDR3 coding DNA: TGTGCCAGCTCACCACTTCGGGAACAGCCCCAGCATTTT. Its protein is CASSPLREQPQHF.

The J gene is TRBJ2-7, the V gene TRBV14; maybe TRBD2 (6 bases). Trimming removed 0 bases from V and 2 bases from J, with 17 bases in between. From germline, CDR1 is SGHDN and CDR2 FVKESK. The CDR3 is 17 residues long. CDR3 nucleotides: TGTGCCAGCAGCCAAGAAGGGCGATTAGCGGAGACCTACGAGCAGTACTTC. This translates into CASSQEGRLAETYEQYF.

This clone was counted many times. The V and J genes are TRBV29-1 and TRBJ1-1; maybe TRBD1 (5 bases). Germline CDR1 reads SQVTM; CDR2 reads ANQGSEA. The CDR3 totals 12 residues. The V and J ends lost 4 bases and 1 base respectively, with 7 bases between them. The CDR3 protein is CSVGGWNTEAFF. Here the CDR3 DNA reads TGCAGCGTTGGGGGCTGGAACACTGAAGCTTTCTTT.